This TCR beta chain was observed in a study of multiple sclerosis patients with progressive multifocal leukoencephalopathy. The study, taken as a whole, reports: Clones expanded at PML were already present before and during natalizumab.

Clones were sequenced by immunoSEQ multiplex PCR, and TCRdb holds only the in-frame ones, with some missing. The sample lists approximately 27,000 clones; 85% to 90% were seen once. On this clone: The antigen is unknown.

Germline CDR1 is MGHDK and CDR2 is SYGVNS. The V end was cut by 2 bases, the J end by 7 bases, with 10 bases between. The CDR3 is 13 amino acids. Time point: before natalizumab initiation. Sample: PBMCs. The TCR comes from a human donor with multiple sclerosis. The chain is built from TRBV25-1 and TRBJ2-3, with D unclear. In nucleotides, the CDR3 is TGTGCCAGCAGTGAAGGGCCCCCCTATACGCAGTATTTT. As protein: CASSEGPPYTQYF.